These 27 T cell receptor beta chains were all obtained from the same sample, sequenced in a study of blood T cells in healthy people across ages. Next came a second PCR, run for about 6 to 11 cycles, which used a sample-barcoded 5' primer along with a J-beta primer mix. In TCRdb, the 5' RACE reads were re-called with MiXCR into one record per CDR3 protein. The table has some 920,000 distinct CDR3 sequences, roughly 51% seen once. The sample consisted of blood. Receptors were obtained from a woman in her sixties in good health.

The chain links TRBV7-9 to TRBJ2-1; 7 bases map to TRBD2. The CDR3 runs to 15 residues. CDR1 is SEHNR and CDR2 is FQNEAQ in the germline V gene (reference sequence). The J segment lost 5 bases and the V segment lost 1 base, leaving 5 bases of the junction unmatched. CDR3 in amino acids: CASSLGEGINNEQFF. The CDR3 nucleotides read TGTGCCAGCAGCTTAGGGGAGGGCATCAACAATGAGCAGTTCTTC.

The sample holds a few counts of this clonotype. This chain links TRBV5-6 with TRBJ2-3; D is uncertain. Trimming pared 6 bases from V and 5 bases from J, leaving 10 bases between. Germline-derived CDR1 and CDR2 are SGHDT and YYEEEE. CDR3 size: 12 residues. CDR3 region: CASMSERDTQYF. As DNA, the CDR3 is TGTGCCAGCATGTCGGAGCGAGATACGCAGTATTTT.

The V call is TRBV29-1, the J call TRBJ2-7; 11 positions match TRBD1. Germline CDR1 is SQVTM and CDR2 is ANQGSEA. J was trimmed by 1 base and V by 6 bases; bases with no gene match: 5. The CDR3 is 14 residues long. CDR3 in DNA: TGCAGCGTGAGCGGACAGGGGGCATCCTACGAGCAGTACTTC. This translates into CSVSGQGASYEQYF.

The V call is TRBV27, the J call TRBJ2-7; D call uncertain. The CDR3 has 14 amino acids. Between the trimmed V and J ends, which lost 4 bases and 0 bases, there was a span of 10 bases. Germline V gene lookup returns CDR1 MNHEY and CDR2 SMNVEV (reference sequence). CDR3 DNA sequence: TGTGCCAGCAGTTACCGGTCGGCCTCCTACGAGCAGTACTTC. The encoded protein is CASSYRSASYEQYF.

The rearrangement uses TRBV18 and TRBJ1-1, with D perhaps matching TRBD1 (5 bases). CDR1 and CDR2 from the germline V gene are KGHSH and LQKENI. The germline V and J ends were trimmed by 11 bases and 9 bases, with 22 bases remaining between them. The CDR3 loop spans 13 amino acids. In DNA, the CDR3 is TGTGCCGGGACGGATCGGCGCGGTGAGCAAGCTTTCTTT. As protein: CAGTDRRGEQAFF.

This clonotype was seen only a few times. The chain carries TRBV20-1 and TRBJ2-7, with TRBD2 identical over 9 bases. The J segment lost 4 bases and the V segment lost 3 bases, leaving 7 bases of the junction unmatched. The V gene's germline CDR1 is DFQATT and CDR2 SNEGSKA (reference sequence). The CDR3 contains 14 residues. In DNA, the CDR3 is TGCAGTGCTAGTATCCTAGCGGGAATTTACGAGCAGTACTTC. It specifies CSASILAGIYEQYF.

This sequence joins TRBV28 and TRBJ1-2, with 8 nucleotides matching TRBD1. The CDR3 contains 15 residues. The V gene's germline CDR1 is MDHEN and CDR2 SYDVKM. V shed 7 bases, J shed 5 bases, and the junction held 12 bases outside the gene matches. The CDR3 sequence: CASNWGTGMAYGYTF. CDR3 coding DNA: TGTGCCAGCAATTGGGGGACAGGAATGGCATATGGCTACACCTTC.

CDR3 residues: CASSLAIGISYNEQYF. In DNA form, the CDR3 reads TGTGCCAGCAGCTTAGCAATCGGTATCTCCTACAATGAGCAGTACTTC. V usage is TRBV7-2 and J usage is TRBJ2-1; D remains ambiguous. The last part of the DNA fits TRBJ2-7 better; the J call may be wrong. Germline CDR1 is SGHTA and CDR2 is FQGNSA. The CDR3 has 16 amino acids.

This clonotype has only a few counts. The CDR3 protein is CSALRSGRSDEQFF. In DNA form, the CDR3 reads TGCAGTGCCCTCCGTAGCGGGAGATCGGATGAGCAGTTCTTC. The genes are TRBV20-1 and TRBJ2-1; 9 bases line up with TRBD2. Trimming at V came to 6 bases and at J to 8 bases, leaving 11 bases not matched to a gene. In germline, CDR1 is DFQATT, CDR2 SNEGSKA (reference sequence). The CDR3 extends over 14 amino acids.

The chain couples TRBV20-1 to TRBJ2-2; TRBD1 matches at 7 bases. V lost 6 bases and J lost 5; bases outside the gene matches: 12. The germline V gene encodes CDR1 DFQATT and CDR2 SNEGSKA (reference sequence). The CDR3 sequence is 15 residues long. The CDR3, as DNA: TGCAGTGCCAAAAATCCGACAGGGAGAACCGGGGAGCTGTTTTTT. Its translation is CSAKNPTGRTGELFF.

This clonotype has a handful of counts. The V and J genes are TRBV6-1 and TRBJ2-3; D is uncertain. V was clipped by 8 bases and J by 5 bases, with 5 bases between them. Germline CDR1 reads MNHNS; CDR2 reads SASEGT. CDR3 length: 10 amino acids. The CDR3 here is CASARDTQYF. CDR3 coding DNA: TGTGCCAGCGCTAGAGATACGCAGTATTTT.

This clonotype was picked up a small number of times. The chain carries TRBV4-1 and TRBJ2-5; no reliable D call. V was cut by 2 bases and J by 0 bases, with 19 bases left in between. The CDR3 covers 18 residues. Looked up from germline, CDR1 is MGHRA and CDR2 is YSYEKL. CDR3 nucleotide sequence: TGCGCCAGCAGCCAACCGCGCGCGGTCGAGGCATACCAAGAGACCCAGTACTTC. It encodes CASSQPRAVEAYQETQYF.

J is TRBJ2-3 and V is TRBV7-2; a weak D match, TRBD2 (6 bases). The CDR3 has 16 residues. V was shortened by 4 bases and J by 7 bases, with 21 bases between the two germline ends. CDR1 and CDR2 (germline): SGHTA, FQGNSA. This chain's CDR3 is CASSSAGTHKGNTQYF. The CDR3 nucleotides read TGTGCCAGCAGCTCAGCCGGGACTCACAAGGGAAATACGCAGTATTTT.

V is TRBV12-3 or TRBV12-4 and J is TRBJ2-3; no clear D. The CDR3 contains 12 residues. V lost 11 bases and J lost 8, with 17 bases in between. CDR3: CAGTYRACTQYF. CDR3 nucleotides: TGTGCCGGTACATACCGGGCCTGTACGCAGTATTTT.

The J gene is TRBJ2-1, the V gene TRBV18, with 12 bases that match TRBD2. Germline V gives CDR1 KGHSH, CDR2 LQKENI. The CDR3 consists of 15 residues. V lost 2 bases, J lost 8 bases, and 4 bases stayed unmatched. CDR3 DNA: TGTGCCAGCTCACCAAGGACTAGCGGGATCGATGAGCAGTTCTTC. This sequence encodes CASSPRTSGIDEQFF.

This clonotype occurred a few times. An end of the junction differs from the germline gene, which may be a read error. The CDR3 reads CASSLGQDGEAFF. The CDR3 DNA is TGTGCTAGCAGCCTAGGACAGGATGGTGAAGCTTTCTTT. The chain is built from TRBV3-1 and TRBJ1-1; 7 bases align to TRBD1. Germline CDR1 and CDR2: LGHDT and YNNKEL (reference sequence). The CDR3 spans 13 residues.

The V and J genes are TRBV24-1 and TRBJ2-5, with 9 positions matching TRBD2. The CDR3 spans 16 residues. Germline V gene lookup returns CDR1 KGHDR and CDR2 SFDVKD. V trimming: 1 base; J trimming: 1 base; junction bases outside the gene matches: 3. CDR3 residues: CATSDFPSGTQETQYF. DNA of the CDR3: TGTGCCACCAGTGATTTCCCTAGCGGGACCCAAGAGACCCAGTACTTC.

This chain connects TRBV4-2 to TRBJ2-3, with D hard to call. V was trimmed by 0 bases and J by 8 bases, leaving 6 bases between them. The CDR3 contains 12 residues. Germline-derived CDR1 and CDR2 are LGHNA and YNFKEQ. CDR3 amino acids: CASSQDHGTQYF. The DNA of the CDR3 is TGTGCCAGCAGCCAAGATCACGGTACGCAGTATTTT.

CDR3 sequence (DNA): TGCACCAGCAGCCAAGAAGATGCGGGAGCCGGCACAGATACGCAGTATTTT. Protein: CTSSQEDAGAGTDTQYF. This sequence joins TRBV1 and TRBJ2-3; TRBD2, as called in the table, went unchecked against the DNA. TRBV1 is assigned pseudogene status. The CDR3 contains 17 residues.

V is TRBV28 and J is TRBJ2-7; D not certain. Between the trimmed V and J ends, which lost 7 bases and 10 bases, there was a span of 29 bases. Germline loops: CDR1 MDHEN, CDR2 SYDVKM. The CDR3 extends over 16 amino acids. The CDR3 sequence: CASISTLLTFSAEQYF. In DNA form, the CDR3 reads TGTGCCAGCATTTCCACCCTCTTGACCTTTTCCGCGGAACAGTACTTC.

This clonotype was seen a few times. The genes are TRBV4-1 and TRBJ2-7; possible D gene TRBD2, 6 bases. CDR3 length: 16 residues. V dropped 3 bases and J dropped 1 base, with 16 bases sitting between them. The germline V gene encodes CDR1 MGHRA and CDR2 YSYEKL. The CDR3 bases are TGCGCCAGCAGCCAGCAGCCCGGGACTGGATCCTACGAGCAGTACTTC. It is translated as CASSQQPGTGSYEQYF.

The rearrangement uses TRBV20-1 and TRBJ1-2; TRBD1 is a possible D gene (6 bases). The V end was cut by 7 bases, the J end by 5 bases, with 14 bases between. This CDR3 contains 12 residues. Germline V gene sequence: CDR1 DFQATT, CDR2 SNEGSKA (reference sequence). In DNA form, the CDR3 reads TGCAGTGGGCGGACAGACTCATATGGCTACACCTTC. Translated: CSGRTDSYGYTF.

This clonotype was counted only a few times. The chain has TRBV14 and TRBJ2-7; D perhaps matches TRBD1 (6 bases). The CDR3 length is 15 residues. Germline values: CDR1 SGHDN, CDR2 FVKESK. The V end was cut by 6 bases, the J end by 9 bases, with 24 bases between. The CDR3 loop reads CASSHWTVRYTGQYF. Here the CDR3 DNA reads TGTGCCAGCAGTCATTGGACAGTTCGATATACGGGGCAGTACTTC.

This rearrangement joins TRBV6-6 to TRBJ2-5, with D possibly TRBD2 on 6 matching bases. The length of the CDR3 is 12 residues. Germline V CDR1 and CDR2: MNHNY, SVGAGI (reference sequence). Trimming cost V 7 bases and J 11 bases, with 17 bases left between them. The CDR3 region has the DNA TGTGCCAGCACTACTCTCGGGAGTACGCAGTACTTC. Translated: CASTTLGSTQYF.

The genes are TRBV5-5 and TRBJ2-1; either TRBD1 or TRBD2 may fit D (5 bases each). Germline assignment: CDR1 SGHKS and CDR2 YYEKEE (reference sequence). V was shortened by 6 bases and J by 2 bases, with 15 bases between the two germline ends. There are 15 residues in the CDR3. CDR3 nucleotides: TGTGCCAGCAACCGGGGCCAGGGACCCTACAATGAGCAGTTCTTC. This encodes CASNRGQGPYNEQFF.

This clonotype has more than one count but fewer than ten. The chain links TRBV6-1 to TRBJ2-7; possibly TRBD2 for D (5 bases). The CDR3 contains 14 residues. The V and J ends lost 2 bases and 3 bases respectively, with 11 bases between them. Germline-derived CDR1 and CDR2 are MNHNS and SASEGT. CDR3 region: CASSEISGSYEQYF. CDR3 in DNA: TGTGCCAGCAGTGAAATAAGCGGAAGCTACGAGCAGTACTTC.

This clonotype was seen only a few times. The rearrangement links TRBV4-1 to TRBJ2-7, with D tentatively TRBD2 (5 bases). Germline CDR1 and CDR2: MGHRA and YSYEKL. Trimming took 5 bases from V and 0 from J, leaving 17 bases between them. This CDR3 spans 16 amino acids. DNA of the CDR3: TGCGCCAGCAGCTCCGTTGCGGGTTTTGGCTCCTACGAGCAGTACTTC. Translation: CASSSVAGFGSYEQYF.